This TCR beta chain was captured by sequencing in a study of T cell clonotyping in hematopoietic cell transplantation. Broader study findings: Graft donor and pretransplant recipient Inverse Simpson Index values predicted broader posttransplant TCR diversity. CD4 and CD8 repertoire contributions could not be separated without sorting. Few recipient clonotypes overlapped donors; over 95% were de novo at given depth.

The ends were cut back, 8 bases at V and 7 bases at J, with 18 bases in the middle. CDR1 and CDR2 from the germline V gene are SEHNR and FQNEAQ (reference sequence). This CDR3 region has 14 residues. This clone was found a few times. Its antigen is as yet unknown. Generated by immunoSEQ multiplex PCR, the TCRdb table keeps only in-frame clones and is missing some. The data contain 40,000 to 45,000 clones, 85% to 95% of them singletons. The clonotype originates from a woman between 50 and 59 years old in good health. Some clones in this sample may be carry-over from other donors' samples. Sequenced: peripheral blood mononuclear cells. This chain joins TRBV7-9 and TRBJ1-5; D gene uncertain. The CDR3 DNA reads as TGTGCCAGCGGGGAAGCGGGCATCAGGCAGCCCCAGCATTTT. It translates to CASGEAGIRQPQHF.